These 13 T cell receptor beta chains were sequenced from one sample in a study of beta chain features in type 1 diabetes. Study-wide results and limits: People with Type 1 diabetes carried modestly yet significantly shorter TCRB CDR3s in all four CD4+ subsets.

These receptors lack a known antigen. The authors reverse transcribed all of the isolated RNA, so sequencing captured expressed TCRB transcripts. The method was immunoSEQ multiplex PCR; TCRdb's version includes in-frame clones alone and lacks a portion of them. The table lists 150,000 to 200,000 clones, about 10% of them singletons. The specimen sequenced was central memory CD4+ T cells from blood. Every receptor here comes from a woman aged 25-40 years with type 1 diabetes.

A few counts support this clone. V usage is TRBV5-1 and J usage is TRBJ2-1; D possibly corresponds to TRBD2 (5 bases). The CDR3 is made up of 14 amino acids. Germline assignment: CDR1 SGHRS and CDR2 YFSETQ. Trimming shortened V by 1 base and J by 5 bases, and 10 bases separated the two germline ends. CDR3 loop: CASSLIPGDNEQFF. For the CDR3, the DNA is TGCGCCAGCAGCTTGATCCCCGGGGACAATGAGCAGTTCTTC.

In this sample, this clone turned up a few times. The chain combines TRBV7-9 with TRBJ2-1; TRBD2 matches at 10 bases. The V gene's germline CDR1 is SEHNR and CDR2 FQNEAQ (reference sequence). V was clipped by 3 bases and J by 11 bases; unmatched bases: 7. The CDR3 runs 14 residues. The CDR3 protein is CASSLITTSGQQFF. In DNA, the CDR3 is TGTGCCAGCAGCTTGATTACGACTAGCGGGCAGCAGTTCTTC.

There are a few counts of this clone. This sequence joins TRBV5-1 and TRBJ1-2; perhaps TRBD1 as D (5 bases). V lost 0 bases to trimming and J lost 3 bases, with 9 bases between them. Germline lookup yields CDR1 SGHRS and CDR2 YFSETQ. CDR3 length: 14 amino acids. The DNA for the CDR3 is TGCGCCAGCAGCTTGGACAGGCCGGACTATGGCTACACCTTC. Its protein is CASSLDRPDYGYTF.

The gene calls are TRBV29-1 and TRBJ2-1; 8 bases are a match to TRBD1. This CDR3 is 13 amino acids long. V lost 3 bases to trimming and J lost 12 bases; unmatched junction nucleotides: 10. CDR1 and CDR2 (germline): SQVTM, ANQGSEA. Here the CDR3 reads CSVDPTTGGLQFF. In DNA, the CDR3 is TGCAGCGTTGACCCCACAACAGGGGGACTGCAGTTCTTC.

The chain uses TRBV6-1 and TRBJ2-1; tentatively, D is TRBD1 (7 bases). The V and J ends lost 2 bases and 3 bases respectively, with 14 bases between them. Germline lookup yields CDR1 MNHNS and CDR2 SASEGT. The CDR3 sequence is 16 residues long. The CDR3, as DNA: TGTGCCAGCAGTGAACCGGCAGGGGGGTACTACAATGAGCAGTTCTTC. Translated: CASSEPAGGYYNEQFF.

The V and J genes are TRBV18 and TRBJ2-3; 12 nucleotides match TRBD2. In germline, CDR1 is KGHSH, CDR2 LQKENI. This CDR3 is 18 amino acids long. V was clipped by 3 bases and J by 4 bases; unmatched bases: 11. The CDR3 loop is CASSPPTSGSPRADTQYF. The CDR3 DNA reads TGTGCCAGCTCACCGCCGACTAGCGGGAGCCCCCGGGCAGATACGCAGTATTTT.

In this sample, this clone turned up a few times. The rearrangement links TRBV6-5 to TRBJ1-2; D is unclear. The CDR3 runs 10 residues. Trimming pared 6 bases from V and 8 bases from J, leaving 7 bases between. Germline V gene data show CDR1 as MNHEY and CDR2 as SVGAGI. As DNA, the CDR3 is TGTGCCAGCAGCACAGACGGCTACACCTTC. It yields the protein CASSTDGYTF.

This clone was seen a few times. CDR3 protein: CAWQFRDSYGYTF. The CDR3 DNA reads as TGTGCCTGGCAATTCCGGGACAGCTATGGCTACACCTTC. V is TRBV30 and J is TRBJ1-2; 7 nucleotides line up with TRBD1. In germline, CDR1 is GTSNPN, CDR2 SVGIG (reference sequence). The V and J ends lost 5 bases and 4 bases, in that order; junction bases with no gene match: 7. The CDR3 has 13 residues. Filled out from reference TRBV30 and TRBJ1-2, the complete variable domain reads SQTIHQWPATLVQPVGSPLSLECTVEGTSNPNLYWYRQAAGRGLQLLFYSVGIGQISSEVPQNLSASRPQDRQFILSSKKLLLSDSGFYLCAWQFRDSYGYTFGSGTRLTVV.

The CDR3 sequence: CASSYSGAGETYEQYF. CDR3 sequence (DNA): TGTGCCAGCAGTTACTCAGGGGCAGGGGAAACCTACGAGCAGTACTTC. This chain uses TRBV6-5 with TRBJ2-7; D possibly corresponds to TRBD1 (6 bases). This CDR3 is 16 amino acids long. Germline V lookup: CDR1 MNHEY, CDR2 SVGAGI. V was pared by 0 bases and J by 2 bases, with 14 bases between.

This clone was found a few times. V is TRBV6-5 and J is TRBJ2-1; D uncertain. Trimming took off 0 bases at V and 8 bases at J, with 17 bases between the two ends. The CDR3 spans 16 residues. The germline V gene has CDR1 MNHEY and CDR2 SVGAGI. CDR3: CASSYSLPLDAYEQFF. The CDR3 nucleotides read TGTGCCAGCAGTTACTCGCTTCCTCTAGACGCTTATGAGCAGTTCTTC.

The CDR3 region has the DNA TGCGCCAGCAGCTTGGCGGGAGGGGATAGCAATCAGCCCCAGCATTTT. Its translation: CASSLAGGDSNQPQHF. V is TRBV5-1 and J is TRBJ1-5; TRBD1 is a possible D gene (5 bases). There are 16 residues in the CDR3. Germline CDR1 reads SGHRS; CDR2 reads YFSETQ. V was shortened by 0 bases and J by 0 bases, with 10 bases between the two germline ends.

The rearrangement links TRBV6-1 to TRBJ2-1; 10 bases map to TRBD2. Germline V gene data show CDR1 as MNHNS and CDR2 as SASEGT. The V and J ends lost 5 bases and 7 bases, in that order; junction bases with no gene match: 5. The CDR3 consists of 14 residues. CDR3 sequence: CASSTGTSVNEQFF. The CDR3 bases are TGTGCCAGCAGTACCGGGACTAGCGTTAATGAGCAGTTCTTC.

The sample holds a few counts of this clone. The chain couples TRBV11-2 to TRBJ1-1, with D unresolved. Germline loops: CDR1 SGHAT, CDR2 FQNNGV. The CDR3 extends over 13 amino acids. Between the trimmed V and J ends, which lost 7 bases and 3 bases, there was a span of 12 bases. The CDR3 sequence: CASNSPVDTEAFF. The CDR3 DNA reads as TGTGCCAGCAACTCCCCGGTGGACACTGAAGCTTTCTTT. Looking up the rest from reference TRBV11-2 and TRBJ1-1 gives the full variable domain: EAGVAQSPRYKIIEKRQSVAFWCNPISGHATLYWYQQILGQGPKLLIQFQNNGVVDDSQLPKDRFSAERLKGVDSTLKIQPAKLEDSAVYLCASNSPVDTEAFFGQGTRLTVV.